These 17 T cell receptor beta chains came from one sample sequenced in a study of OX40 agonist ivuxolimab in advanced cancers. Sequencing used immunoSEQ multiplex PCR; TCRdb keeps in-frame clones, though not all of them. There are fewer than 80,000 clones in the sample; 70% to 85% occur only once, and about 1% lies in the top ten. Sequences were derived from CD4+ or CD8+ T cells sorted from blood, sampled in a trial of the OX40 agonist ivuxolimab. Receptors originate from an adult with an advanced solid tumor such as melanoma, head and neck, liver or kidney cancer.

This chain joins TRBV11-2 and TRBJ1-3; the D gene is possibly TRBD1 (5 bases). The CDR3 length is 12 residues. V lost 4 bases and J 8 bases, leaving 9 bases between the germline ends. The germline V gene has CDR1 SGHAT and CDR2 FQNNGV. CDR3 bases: TGTGCCAGCAGCTCCCGGGGGGACACCATATATTTT. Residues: CASSSRGDTIYF.

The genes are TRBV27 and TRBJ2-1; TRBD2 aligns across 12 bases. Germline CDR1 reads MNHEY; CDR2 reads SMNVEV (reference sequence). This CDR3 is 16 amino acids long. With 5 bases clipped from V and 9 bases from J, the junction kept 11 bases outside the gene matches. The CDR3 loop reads CASSLTSSGGAGEQFF. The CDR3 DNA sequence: TGTGCCAGCAGTCTCACCTCTAGCGGGGGGGCCGGTGAGCAGTTCTTC.

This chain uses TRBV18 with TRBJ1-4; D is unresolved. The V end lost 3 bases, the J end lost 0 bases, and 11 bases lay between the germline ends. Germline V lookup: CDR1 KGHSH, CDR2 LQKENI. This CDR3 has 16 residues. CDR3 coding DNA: TGTGCCAGCTCACCCTCCGCACAGCCAACTAATGAAAAACTGTTTTTT. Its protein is CASSPSAQPTNEKLFF.

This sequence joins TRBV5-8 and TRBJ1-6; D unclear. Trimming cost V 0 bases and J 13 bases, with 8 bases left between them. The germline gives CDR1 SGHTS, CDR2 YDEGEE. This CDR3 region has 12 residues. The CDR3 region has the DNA TGTGCCAGCAGCTTGGCCACGCAGCCCCTCCACTTT. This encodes CASSLATQPLHF.

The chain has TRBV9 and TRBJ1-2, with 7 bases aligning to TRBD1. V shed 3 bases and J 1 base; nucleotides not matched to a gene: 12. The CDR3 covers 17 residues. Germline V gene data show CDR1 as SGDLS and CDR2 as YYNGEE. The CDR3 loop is CASSAEAGTDVNYGYTF. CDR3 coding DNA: TGTGCCAGCAGCGCTGAGGCCGGGACAGACGTTAACTATGGCTACACCTTC.

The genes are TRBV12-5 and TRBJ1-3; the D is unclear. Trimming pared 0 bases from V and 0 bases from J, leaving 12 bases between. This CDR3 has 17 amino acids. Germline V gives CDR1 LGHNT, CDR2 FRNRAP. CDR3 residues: CASGLVYGRNSGNTIYF. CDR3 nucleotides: TGTGCTAGTGGTTTGGTCTATGGACGGAACTCTGGAAACACCATATATTTT.

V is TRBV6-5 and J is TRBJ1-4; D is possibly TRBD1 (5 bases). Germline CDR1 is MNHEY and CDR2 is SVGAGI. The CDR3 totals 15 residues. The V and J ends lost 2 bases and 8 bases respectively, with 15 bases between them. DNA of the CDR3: TGTGCCAGCAGTTACCAAGGGGCCGTGGGGGAAAAACTGTTTTTT. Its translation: CASSYQGAVGEKLFF.

The CDR3 protein is CASSDQDQPQHF. The CDR3 region has the DNA TGTGCCAGCAGTGACCAGGATCAGCCCCAGCATTTT. This chain connects TRBV6-1 to TRBJ1-5; D is unclear. The CDR3 runs 12 residues. CDR1 MNHNS and CDR2 SASEGT come from the germline V gene. V was trimmed by 3 bases and J by 5 bases, leaving 5 bases between them.

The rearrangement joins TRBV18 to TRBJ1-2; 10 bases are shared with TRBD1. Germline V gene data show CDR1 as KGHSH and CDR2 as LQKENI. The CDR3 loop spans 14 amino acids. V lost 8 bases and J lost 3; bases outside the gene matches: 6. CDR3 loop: CASTRQGADYGYTF. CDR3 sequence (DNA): TGTGCCAGCACGCGACAGGGGGCAGACTATGGCTACACCTTC.

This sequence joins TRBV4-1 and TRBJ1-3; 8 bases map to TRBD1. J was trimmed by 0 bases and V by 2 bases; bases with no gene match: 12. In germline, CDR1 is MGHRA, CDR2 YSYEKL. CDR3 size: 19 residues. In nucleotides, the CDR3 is TGCGCCAGCAGCCAACCCAAGACATGGACAGGGAGCTCTGGAAACACCATATATTTT. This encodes CASSQPKTWTGSSGNTIYF.

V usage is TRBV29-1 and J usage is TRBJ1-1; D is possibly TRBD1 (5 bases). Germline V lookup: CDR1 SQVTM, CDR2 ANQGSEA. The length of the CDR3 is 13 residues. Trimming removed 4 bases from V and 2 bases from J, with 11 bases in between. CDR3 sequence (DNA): TGCAGCGTTGCTCGACAGCCAAACACTGAAGCTTTCTTT. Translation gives CSVARQPNTEAFF.

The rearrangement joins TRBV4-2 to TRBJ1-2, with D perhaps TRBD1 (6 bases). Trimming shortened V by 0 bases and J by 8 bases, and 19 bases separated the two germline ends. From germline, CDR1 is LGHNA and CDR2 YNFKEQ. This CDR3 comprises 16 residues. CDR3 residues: CASSQDLSWRGGGYTF. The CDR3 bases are TGTGCCAGCAGCCAAGATCTTTCTTGGCGAGGGGGAGGCTACACCTTC.

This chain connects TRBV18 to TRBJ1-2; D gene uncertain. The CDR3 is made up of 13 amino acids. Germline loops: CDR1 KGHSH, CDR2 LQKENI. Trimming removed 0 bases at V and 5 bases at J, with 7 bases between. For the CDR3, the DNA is TGTGCCAGCTCACCACCGGGGTTATATGGCTACACCTTC. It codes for CASSPPGLYGYTF. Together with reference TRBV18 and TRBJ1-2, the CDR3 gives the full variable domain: NAGVMQNPRHLVRRRGQEARLRCSPMKGHSHVYWYRQLPEEGLKFMVYLQKENIIDESGMPKERFSAEFPKEGPSILRIQQVVRGDSAAYFCASSPPGLYGYTFGSGTRLTVV.

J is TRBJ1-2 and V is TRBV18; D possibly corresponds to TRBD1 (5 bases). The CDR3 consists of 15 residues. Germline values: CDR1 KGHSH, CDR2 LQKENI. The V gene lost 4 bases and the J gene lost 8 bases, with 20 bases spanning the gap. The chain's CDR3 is CASSQGDLTMGGYTF. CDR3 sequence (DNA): TGTGCCAGCTCACAAGGGGATTTGACGATGGGGGGCTACACCTTC.

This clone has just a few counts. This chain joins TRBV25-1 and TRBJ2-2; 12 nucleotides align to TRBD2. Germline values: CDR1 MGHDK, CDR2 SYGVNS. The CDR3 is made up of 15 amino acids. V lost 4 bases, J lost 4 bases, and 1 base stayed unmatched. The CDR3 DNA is TGTGCCAGCAGTGGGGGACTAGCGGGCACCGGGGAGCTGTTTTTT. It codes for CASSGGLAGTGELFF.

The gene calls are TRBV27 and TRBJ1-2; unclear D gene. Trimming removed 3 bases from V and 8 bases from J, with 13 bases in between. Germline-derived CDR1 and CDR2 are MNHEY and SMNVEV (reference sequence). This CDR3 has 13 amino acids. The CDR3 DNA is TGTGCCAGCAGTTTTTTATCCGGGAGCGGCTACACCTTC. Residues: CASSFLSGSGYTF.

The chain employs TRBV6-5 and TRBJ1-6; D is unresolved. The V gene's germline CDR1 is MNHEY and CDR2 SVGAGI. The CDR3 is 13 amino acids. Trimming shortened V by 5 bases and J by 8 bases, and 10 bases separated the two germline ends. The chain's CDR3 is CASSPPGDSPLHF. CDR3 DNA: TGTGCCAGCAGTCCCCCCGGGGATTCACCCCTCCACTTT.